The clone carrying this T cell receptor beta chain was seen more than once but under ten times. What it binds is not known. CDR3 length: 13 residues. Trimming pared 3 bases from V and 6 bases from J, leaving 11 bases between. The use of a sample-barcoded 5' primer and a J-beta primer mix characterized a second PCR of about 7 to 12 cycles. Individual samples furnished no less than 2.5 million CDR3-containing paired-end reads apiece. A single record per CDR3 protein comes from TCRdb applying MiXCR to the 5' RACE reads. Here the sample spans roughly 1.9 million distinct CDR3 sequences, approximately 39% being singletons. The data were obtained in a study of blood T cells in healthy people across ages. Findings of the study overall: As age increased, TCR beta diversity per million T cells fell in a roughly linear fashion. Unsorted PBMCs ruled out conclusive naive versus antigen-experienced comparison.

Sequenced material: blood. The V and J genes are TRBV12-3 or TRBV12-4 and TRBJ1-1; D may be TRBD1 (6 bases). The clonotype comes from a human donor in good health. CDR3 sequence (DNA): TGTGCCAGCAGTTTCGATTCAGGGGCTGAAGCTTTCTTT. Translation gives CASSFDSGAEAFF.